The 3 T cell receptor beta chains below all came from one sample that was sequenced in a study of blood T cell repertoires in COVID-19. The data were produced by immunoSEQ multiplex PCR, yet TCRdb's version contains in-frame clones alone and is incomplete. The table has 150,000 to 200,000 clones, 65% to 90% seen once; the top ten hold about 7.7%. Specimen: peripheral blood. The origin of the receptors is a woman in her thirties or forties with COVID-19, enrolled during active disease.

This sequence joins TRBV5-4 and TRBJ2-3, with 9 bases identical to TRBD1. From germline, CDR1 is SGHNT and CDR2 YYREEE (reference sequence). J gave up 0 bases and V 4 bases, and 6 bases lay outside the gene matches. This CDR3 contains 16 residues. The chain's CDR3 is CASSRDRVHSTDTQYF. CDR3 in DNA: TGTGCCAGCAGCCGGGACAGGGTCCATAGCACAGATACGCAGTATTTT.

The chain uses TRBV7-3 and TRBJ2-1; 7 positions match TRBD2. Germline CDR1 and CDR2: SGHTA and FQGTGA. Trimming at V came to 2 bases and at J to 4 bases, leaving 8 bases not matched to a gene. This CDR3 has 16 residues. This chain's CDR3 is CASSLSLGTTYNEQFF. The DNA for the CDR3 is TGTGCCAGCAGCTTATCACTCGGGACTACTTACAATGAGCAGTTCTTC.

This chain joins TRBV10-3 and TRBJ2-1, with D perhaps assigned TRBD1 or TRBD2 (9 bases each). The CDR3 covers 19 residues. Per germline, CDR1 ENHRY and CDR2 SYGVKD. V was trimmed by 7 bases and J by 4 bases, leaving 29 bases between them. The CDR3 bases are TGTGCCATCAATAACAAGGGACAGGGACTGGCGGGAGGGTACAATGAGCAGTTCTTC. Residues: CAINNKGQGLAGGYNEQFF.